The present TCR beta chain was sequenced within a study of post-analysis software for immune sequencing data. Researchers reported that TCR beta cDNA libraries carried unique molecular identifiers. In TCRdb, the PCR reads were re-called with MiXCR into one record per CDR3 protein. The sample consists of 750,000 to 900,000 distinct CDR3 sequences, roughly 46% of them appearing once. CDR3 length: 15 amino acids. Trimming stripped 6 bases from V and 4 bases from J, with 19 bases between. CDR1 and CDR2 (germline): DFQATT, SNEGSKA (reference sequence). About this clonotype: What it binds is not known.

Overall study findings and caveats: Compared with controls, patients had more of roughly 5 TRBV segments, including TRBV5-6, TRBV5-1 and TRBV20-1.

This TCR derives from a girl aged 5-17 years with multiple sclerosis. This chain uses TRBV20-1 with TRBJ2-1; D unclear. Source material: blood. In DNA, the CDR3 is TGCAGTGCCCCCAATAACGCCCCTGGGTACAATGAGCAGTTCTTC. It translates to CSAPNNAPGYNEQFF.